This TCR beta chain came from a study of tumor-infiltrating lymphocytes in primary liver carcinoma (dated 2017 in TCRdb). As for the study more broadly: Surgical resection was performed in China between November 2015 and early 2016 on 5 or 6 patients with histopathologically diagnosed primary liver carcinoma. The five patients had tumors of stage T1-T3 N0M0, with maximum diameters ranging from about 4.2 to 10 cm. For each liver tumor, the study sampled five regions along with adjacent normal tissue and blood, and applied TCRbeta repertoire sequencing, expression microarrays and whole-exome sequencing. The five patients, three men and two women aged 30 to 69 years, had hepatocellular carcinoma (four) or combined HCC and intrahepatic cholangiocarcinoma (one). Each sample produced about 3.65 to 8 million productive TCRbeta reads, and read depth showed no significant difference between tissue types. A total of some 35 specimens from 5 patients went through TCRbeta repertoire sequencing, namely 25 tumor regions, 5 adjacent noncancerous liver tissues and 5 peripheral blood samples. Technical replicate repertoires showed high reproducibility, with mean shared-clone rates around 0.91 and correlation coefficients above 0.95.

Starting from roughly 500 ng total RNA, TCRbeta-specific cDNA was produced by reverse transcription with a constant-region primer and ProtoScript II reverse transcriptase. Three nested multiplex PCR rounds, following a slightly modified ARM-PCR procedure, were used to build the TCRbeta libraries. Multiplex TRBV1-TRBV30 forward primers and a Cbeta reverse primer were used in the first two PCR rounds, each of which was run for roughly 9 cycles. A final 25-cycle PCR with Deep VentR polymerase added sample barcodes and Illumina adapters. Before sequencing, amplicons of 200-500 bp were gel-purified using a QIAquick gel extraction kit. The TCRbeta amplicons were sequenced with 250-bp paired-end reads on an Illumina HiSeq 2500. The authors' analysis ran thus. Reads were quality-trimmed with Trimmomatic v0.33, and paired reads were merged with FLASH v1.2.11 to recover full CDR3 sequences. V, D and J germline segments were assigned to the rearranged TCRbeta sequences using MiGEC v1.2.1b. Clonotype statistics, along with Shannon-Wiener diversity indices, were calculated using VDJtools v1.0.0. Except for diversity analysis, only each sample's 250 most abundant clonotypes were used in subsequent analyses to reduce sampling bias. TCRdb reworked the public reads: Q25 trimming with fastp, MiXCR clone assembly, productive beta chains retained. Entries that share a CDR3 protein sequence are merged under the most common genes and DNA. The V and J calls reflect TCRdb's pipeline rather than the authors' work. The sample includes about 180,000 distinct CDR3 sequences, with about 60% observed a single time. 72% of the sample belongs to the ten largest clones.

Of note for this clonotype: Its binding antigen is unknown. Within one base of it there is no much larger clone, and no base qualities were kept.

The junction shows trimming of 1 base on V and 5 bases on J, plus 12 bases between the germline ends. CDR1 and CDR2 (MGHRA, YSYEKL) derive from the germline V gene. From cysteine to phenylalanine, the CDR3 is 14 amino acids long. Only the CDR3 DNA is retained, 42 bases long and in frame from the first base. Blood RNA was extracted from unsorted whole blood using TRIzol reagent, and germline DNA was obtained with the DNeasy Blood & Tissue kit. Patients had chronic HBV infection and were treatment-naive at sampling. Before surgery, 3 to 5 milliliters of peripheral blood were drawn into K2EDTA tubes. Paper-wide results and their limitations: The study included only four or five patients, and the authors note findings should be validated in a larger study. Since the samples were bulk and unsorted, there was no way to compare CD4+ and CD8+ T cell repertoires. The top 250 clones accounted for a significantly greater share of the repertoire in tumors than in blood (p = 0.039). Because sequencing covered only the TCR beta chain and unpaired alpha chains were not captured, true repertoire diversity is likely underestimated. Pairs of tumor regions showed greater repertoire overlap (mean 36%) than tumor-adjacent pairs (17%) or tumor-blood pairs (roughly 14%), which is consistent with antigen-driven expansion.

The TCR comes from a middle-aged man with primary liver carcinoma and hepatitis B virus infection. The V gene is TRBV4-1 and the J gene is TRBJ2-7, and possibly TRBD2, on 5 matching bases. What was sequenced was peripheral blood. The nucleotide sequence reads TGCGCCAGCAGCCAAGCCACTGGGAGAGACGAGCAGTACTTC. It translates as CASSQATGRDEQYF.